The text below deals with one T cell receptor (beta chain). Use of 60 Vbeta and 13 Jbeta primers characterized the PCR. Produced via immunoSEQ multiplex PCR; TCRdb's table is partial and in-frame only. Seen here are more than 100,000 clones, 65% to 80% observed once, and the top ten hold 30%. These data are taken from a study of cytomegalovirus exposure and HLA in healthy donors. Material for sequencing was PBMCs. The source is a man aged 60-69 years in good health and CMV-seropositive.

CDR3 coding DNA: TGTGCCAGCAGCTTAGGGCCAATCGGACAGGGAGGCGGCTACACCTTC. Translation: CASSLGPIGQGGGYTF. The rearrangement uses TRBV7-6 and TRBJ1-2; TRBD1 agrees at 8 bases. Germline-derived CDR1 and CDR2 are SGHVS and FNYEAQ. V shed 1 base and J 8 bases; nucleotides not matched to a gene: 12. The length of the CDR3 is 16 residues.